This T cell receptor beta chain was sequenced for a study of preoperative IRX-2 immunotherapy in early breast cancer (dated by TCRdb to between 2018 and 2021). The CDR3 covers 12 residues, taking in both the cysteine and the phenylalanine. The kept DNA is CDR3 alone, 36 bases in frame from the first base. V is clipped by 3 bases and J by 6 bases, and the sequence between their germline boundaries is 6 bases long. The germline V gene yields SGHTA for CDR1 and FQGNSA for CDR2. The library was built by means of the immunoSEQ multiplex PCR assay. Imported from immuneACCESS, the table was reduced by TCRdb to in-frame sequences with V and J called. These copies leave out some clones; in studies compared against another copy, an unresolved V gene accounts for under half, and the cause of the remainder is not known. The sample contains around 22,000 clones, over 85% of them found a single time. The top ten constitute around 27% of the sample.

This specimen's treatment or condition label, interpreted: preoperative locoregional IRX-2 cytokine immunotherapy. The samples were obtained from a phase Ib study that tested preoperative, locoregional IRX-2 cytokine immunotherapy meant to prime immune responses. Donors were patients with early-stage breast cancer who received IRX-2 before surgery. On this clone: Its antigen is currently not known. Within one base of it there is no much larger clone, and no base qualities were kept.

This sequence was found in a human donor with breast cancer. Sequencing used tumor tissue, obtained after IRX-2 immunotherapy. This chain joins TRBV7-2 to TRBJ2-4, with an unclear D gene assignment. The base sequence is TGTGCCAGCAGCTTGTGGGGAAACATTCAGTACTTC. Its translation reads: CASSLWGNIQYF.